These 8 T cell receptor beta chains were all obtained from the same sample, sequenced in a study of blood T cell repertoires in COVID-19. Using immunoSEQ multiplex PCR, the repertoire was profiled, and TCRdb retains in-frame clones only, with some absent. The sample holds about 240,000 clones; about 86% are singletons and the top ten take approximately 3%. Sequenced input: peripheral blood. Source of these receptors: a young woman who had recovered from COVID-19.

This chain uses TRBV7-2 with TRBJ1-2, with TRBD1 matching 9 bases. Germline-derived CDR1 and CDR2 are SGHTA and FQGNSA. V lost 0 bases, J lost 0 bases, and 8 bases stayed unmatched. The CDR3 sequence is 18 residues long. As DNA, the CDR3 is TGTGCCAGCAGCTTAGCCGGGACAGGGCCAAGGACTAACTATGGCTACACCTTC. Protein sequence: CASSLAGTGPRTNYGYTF.

The genes are TRBV19 and TRBJ1-1; 9 bases agree with TRBD1. Germline V CDR1 and CDR2: LNHDA, SQIVND (reference sequence). The CDR3 is 16 residues long. V shed 9 bases and J 3 bases; nucleotides not matched to a gene: 14. CDR3 in amino acids: CASQGGYRGPDTEAFF. The CDR3 region has the DNA TGTGCCAGCCAAGGGGGGTACAGGGGGCCGGACACTGAAGCTTTCTTT.

The CDR3: CASSVGLAGYEQFF. DNA for the CDR3: TGTGCCAGCAGCGTAGGACTAGCGGGGTATGAGCAGTTCTTC. V is TRBV9 and J is TRBJ2-1; 11 bases match TRBD2. Germline-derived CDR1 and CDR2 are SGDLS and YYNGEE. The CDR3 consists of 14 residues. J was trimmed by 8 bases and V by 0 bases; bases with no gene match: 1.

This clone appeared once. The CDR3 nucleotides are TGTGCCACTAAGAACCCGGGGACCTACGAGCAGTACTTC. Translation gives CATKNPGTYEQYF. The chain has TRBV19 and TRBJ2-7, with D perhaps matching TRBD2 (5 bases). The CDR3 has 13 residues. CDR1 and CDR2 (germline): LNHDA, SQIVND (reference sequence). V lost 10 bases to trimming and J lost 2 bases, with 15 bases between them.

This clone was detected a few times. V gene TRBV7-6 combines with J gene TRBJ2-7, with 10 bases that match TRBD2. Germline CDR1 SGHVS, CDR2 FNYEAQ. The CDR3 totals 16 residues. V gave up 4 bases and J gave up 7 bases; unmatched junction bases: 13. Here the CDR3 DNA reads TGTGCCAGCAGCTCCTTAGCGGGGGGACTCTTTGGGGAGCAGTACTTC. This encodes CASSSLAGGLFGEQYF.

The gene calls are TRBV9 and TRBJ1-4; 11 bases agree with TRBD1. CDR3 length: 15 amino acids. V was clipped by 2 bases and J by 7 bases; unmatched bases: 4. Germline V CDR1 and CDR2: SGDLS, YYNGEE. The DNA of the CDR3 is TGTGCCAGCAGCGTTTACGGGACAGGGGGTGAAAAACTGTTTTTT. Protein sequence: CASSVYGTGGEKLFF.

The chain is built from TRBV7-9 and TRBJ2-1; the match to TRBD2 covers 8 bases. CDR3 length equals 15 residues. With V trimmed by 8 bases and J by 5 bases, 11 bases remained unmatched. Germline V gene data show CDR1 as SEHNR and CDR2 as FQNEAQ (reference sequence). This CDR3 is CASGLRTGGHNEQFF. CDR3 in DNA: TGTGCCAGCGGCCTCCGGACGGGGGGGCACAATGAGCAGTTCTTC.

This clone has just one count. The chain carries TRBV7-2 and TRBJ2-3; possibly TRBD2 for D (6 bases). The ends were cut back, 1 base at V and 1 base at J, with 12 bases in the middle. Germline V CDR1 and CDR2: SGHTA, FQGNSA. The CDR3 totals 16 residues. The CDR3 sequence: CASSLGLGGGTDTQYF. For the CDR3, the DNA is TGTGCCAGCAGCTTAGGGTTGGGCGGGGGCACAGATACGCAGTATTTT. The entire variable domain, with the rest obtained from reference TRBV7-2 and TRBJ2-3, is as follows: GAGVSQSPSNKVTEKGKDVELRCDPISGHTALYWYRQSLGQGLEFLIYFQGNSAPDKSGLPSDRFSAERTGGSVSTLTIQRTQQEDSAVYLCASSLGLGGGTDTQYFGPGTRLTVL.